Presented here are 26 T cell receptor beta chains from one specimen sequenced in a study of blood T cell repertoires in COVID-19. Produced via immunoSEQ multiplex PCR; TCRdb's table is partial and in-frame only. The sample records about 140,000 clones, under 90% being singletons. The sample comprised peripheral blood. Source of these receptors: a human donor in a cohort sampled during active COVID-19.

V gene TRBV6-5 combines with J gene TRBJ1-4, with a possible D match to TRBD1 (5 bases). The germline CDR1 and CDR2 sequences are MNHEY and SVGAGI. V dropped 6 bases and J dropped 0 bases, with 11 bases sitting between them. The CDR3 sequence is 15 residues long. In nucleotides, the CDR3 is TGTGCCAGCAGCCGAATGACAGCAACTAATGAAAAACTGTTTTTT. This encodes CASSRMTATNEKLFF.

This chain uses TRBV24-1 with TRBJ2-1; 10 nucleotides agree with TRBD2. The germline V gene has CDR1 KGHDR and CDR2 SFDVKD. Trimming cost V 1 base and J 5 bases; bases outside gene matches: 4. The CDR3 is made up of 16 amino acids. Written as DNA, the CDR3 is TGTGCCACCAGTGATTTAACTAGCGGGACCAACAATGAGCAGTTCTTC. The encoded protein is CATSDLTSGTNNEQFF.

The chain is built from TRBV25-1 and TRBJ2-1; 9 nucleotides line up with TRBD2. In germline, CDR1 is MGHDK, CDR2 SYGVNS. The CDR3 contains 15 residues. With V trimmed by 0 bases and J by 9 bases, 6 bases remained unmatched. DNA for the CDR3: TGTGCCAGCAGTGAATATATTGCGGGAGGGGGTGAGCAGTTCTTC. Translating it yields CASSEYIAGGGEQFF.

This chain joins TRBV5-1 and TRBJ2-1; D is unresolved. The CDR3 sequence is 15 residues long. Germline assignment: CDR1 SGHRS and CDR2 YFSETQ. V was cut by 0 bases and J by 7 bases, with 14 bases left in between. Written as DNA, the CDR3 is TGCGCCAGCAGCTTGGGGCGTAGTTTCGGGAATGAGCAGTTCTTC. Protein product: CASSLGRSFGNEQFF.

This clone was observed once. This chain connects TRBV4-3 to TRBJ2-1, with TRBD2 matching over 9 bases. This CDR3 region has 15 residues. Germline V gene lookup returns CDR1 LGHNA and CDR2 YSLEER. V shed 3 bases and J 12 bases; nucleotides not matched to a gene: 12. The CDR3 DNA follows: TGCGCCAGCAGCCACGGCCTAGCGGGGACTAACGGGCAGTTCTTC. Amino acids: CASSHGLAGTNGQFF.

J is TRBJ2-2 and V is TRBV19; 15 bases are a match to TRBD2. The CDR3 length is 18 residues. V trimming: 4 bases; J trimming: 6 bases; junction bases outside the gene matches: 9. Germline-derived CDR1 and CDR2 are LNHDA and SQIVND (reference sequence). CDR3 protein: CASSTWTSGRVRAGELFF. Here the CDR3 DNA reads TGTGCCAGTAGTACCTGGACTAGCGGGAGGGTTCGGGCCGGGGAGCTGTTTTTT.

In this sample, this clone turned up many times. This chain uses TRBV7-2 with TRBJ1-3; no clear D gene. The ends were cut back, 1 base at V and 0 bases at J, with 7 bases in the middle. There are 15 residues in the CDR3. Per the germline V gene, CDR1 is SGHTA and CDR2 is FQGNSA. The CDR3 protein is CASSLEPSSGNTIYF. Written as DNA, the CDR3 is TGTGCCAGCAGCTTAGAACCGAGCTCTGGAAACACCATATATTTT.

This sequence joins TRBV13 and TRBJ2-7, with 13 bases aligning to TRBD2. CDR1 and CDR2 (germline): PRHDT, FYEKMQ (reference sequence). The trim removed 5 bases at V and 2 bases at J, leaving 9 bases unmatched. The CDR3 is made up of 17 amino acids. The CDR3 sequence: CASSATATSGRTYEQYF. CDR3 sequence (DNA): TGTGCCAGCAGCGCAACGGCGACTAGCGGGAGGACCTACGAGCAGTACTTC.

V usage is TRBV19 and J usage is TRBJ1-5, with D possibly TRBD1 on 5 matching bases. The germline V gene encodes CDR1 LNHDA and CDR2 SQIVND (reference sequence). The CDR3 has 16 residues. Trimming pared 4 bases from V and 4 bases from J, leaving 17 bases between. CDR3 in amino acids: CASSNGAGLRNQPQHF. The CDR3 region has the DNA TGTGCCAGTAGTAATGGGGCCGGGCTACGTAATCAGCCCCAGCATTTT.

This clone has just one count. This chain connects TRBV5-1 to TRBJ1-2; 10 bases map to TRBD1. Germline trimming cut 4 bases from V and 8 bases from J; bases unmatched to any gene: 8. The CDR3 consists of 14 residues. Germline CDR1 is SGHRS and CDR2 is YFSETQ. The CDR3 nucleotides read TGCGCCAGCAGCGGAGACAGGGGGCTGGGCGGCTACACCTTC. It codes for CASSGDRGLGGYTF.

This chain joins TRBV9 and TRBJ1-2, with 9 bases aligning to TRBD1. Per germline, CDR1 SGDLS and CDR2 YYNGEE. The CDR3 has 14 residues. The V and J ends lost 4 bases and 5 bases, in that order; junction bases with no gene match: 6. The CDR3 here is CASSSGQGGYGYTF. In DNA, the CDR3 is TGTGCCAGCAGCTCGGGACAGGGAGGGTATGGCTACACCTTC.

The gene calls are TRBV4-2 and TRBJ2-6, with 12 bases lining up with TRBD1. This CDR3 is built from 19 residues. V lost 4 bases to trimming and J lost 3 bases; unmatched junction nucleotides: 10. Germline loops: CDR1 LGHNA, CDR2 YNFKEQ. The CDR3 DNA reads TGTGCCAGCAGCCTAAGGGCGGGACAGGGGGCAGGTGGGGCCAACGTCCTGACTTTC. This encodes CASSLRAGQGAGGANVLTF.

V is TRBV11-2 and J is TRBJ2-7; possibly TRBD1 for D (7 bases). The CDR3 is 12 amino acids. Germline assignment: CDR1 SGHAT and CDR2 FQNNGV. V was shortened by 6 bases and J by 7 bases, with 13 bases between the two germline ends. CDR3 sequence (DNA): TGTGCCAGCAGAAGACCAGGGGGGGAGCAGTACTTC. Encoded protein: CASRRPGGEQYF.

The table lists this clone with a few counts. The rearrangement links TRBV28 to TRBJ2-1; TRBD2 matches 8 bases. V was pared by 5 bases and J by 5 bases, with 5 bases of the junction left unmatched. The germline CDR1 and CDR2 sequences are MDHEN and SYDVKM. The CDR3 sequence is 14 residues long. The DNA of the CDR3 is TGTGCCAGCAGTGGAGTACTAGCGGACAATGAGCAGTTCTTC. Translating it yields CASSGVLADNEQFF.

This rearrangement joins TRBV19 to TRBJ2-7; a possible D gene is TRBD2 (5 bases). Germline lookup yields CDR1 LNHDA and CDR2 SQIVND (reference sequence). CDR3 length: 16 residues. Trimming left V 5 bases short and J 1 base short, with 18 bases between. The CDR3 here is CASSYSVRRRSYEQYF. DNA of the CDR3: TGTGCCAGTAGTTATAGTGTCAGGAGGAGGTCCTACGAGCAGTACTTC.

The V call is TRBV7-3, the J call TRBJ2-1, with 9 bases aligning to TRBD2. The ends lost 4 bases at V and 4 bases at J; junction bases unmatched: 8. The CDR3 extends over 16 amino acids. Germline CDR1 SGHTA, CDR2 FQGTGA. CDR3: CASSYQISGSYNEQFF. In nucleotides, the CDR3 is TGTGCCAGCAGCTACCAGATTAGCGGGAGTTACAATGAGCAGTTCTTC.

This rearrangement joins TRBV28 to TRBJ2-7; 13 bases map to TRBD2. Germline CDR1 reads MDHEN; CDR2 reads SYDVKM. The J segment lost 2 bases and the V segment lost 2 bases, leaving 15 bases of the junction unmatched. The CDR3 extends over 20 amino acids. The CDR3 nucleotides are TGTGCCAGCAGTTTAATCATGACGACTAGCGGGAGGCCTCTTCCCTACGAGCAGTACTTC. It codes for CASSLIMTTSGRPLPYEQYF. Combining the CDR3 with reference TRBV28 and TRBJ2-7 gives the whole variable domain DVKVTQSSRYLVKRTGEKVFLECVQDMDHENMFWYRQDPGLGLRLIYFSYDVKMKEKGDIPEGYSVSREKKERFSLILESASTNQTSMYLCASSLIMTTSGRPLPYEQYFGPGTRLTVT.

The chain links TRBV9 to TRBJ1-6, with TRBD1 as a possible D gene (6 bases). Trimming cost V 3 bases and J 5 bases, with 24 bases left between them. Germline V lookup: CDR1 SGDLS, CDR2 YYNGEE. The CDR3 runs to 19 residues. CDR3 in amino acids: CASSDNLAGGGANNSPLHF. DNA of the CDR3: TGTGCCAGCAGCGATAATCTAGCTGGGGGCGGCGCGAATAATTCACCCCTCCACTTT.

V usage is TRBV5-1 and J usage is TRBJ2-1; the D gene is possibly TRBD2 (6 bases). With 6 bases removed from V and 3 bases from J, the gap between germline ends came to 13 bases. The CDR3 runs 14 residues. Germline CDR1 reads SGHRS; CDR2 reads YFSETQ. CDR3: CASMSGLIYNEQFF. CDR3 DNA: TGCGCCAGCATGAGCGGACTAATCTACAATGAGCAGTTCTTC.

The CDR3 protein is CASSTTSGRAYEQYF. The CDR3 DNA sequence: TGTGCCAGTAGTACAACTAGCGGGAGGGCCTACGAGCAGTACTTC. The chain combines TRBV19 with TRBJ2-7; 13 positions match TRBD2. The J segment lost 2 bases and the V segment lost 4 bases, leaving 2 bases of the junction unmatched. The CDR3 totals 15 residues. Germline values: CDR1 LNHDA, CDR2 SQIVND (reference sequence).

The chain employs TRBV6-6 and TRBJ1-2; 9 bases are a match to TRBD1. V lost 2 bases to trimming and J lost 6 bases; unmatched junction nucleotides: 4. This CDR3 has 14 residues. Germline CDR1 and CDR2: MNHNY and SVGAGI (reference sequence). The CDR3: CASSYPTGGDGYTF. CDR3 bases: TGTGCCAGCAGTTACCCCACAGGGGGCGATGGCTACACCTTC.

This chain's CDR3 is CSASIYSGTGANVLTF. Here the CDR3 DNA reads TGCAGTGCTAGTATTTATTCAGGGACAGGGGCCAACGTCCTGACTTTC. V is TRBV20-1 and J is TRBJ2-6, with a tentative D call TRBD1 (6 bases). The CDR3 runs 16 residues. Trimming took off 3 bases at V and 4 bases at J, with 16 bases between the two ends. Looked up from germline, CDR1 is DFQATT and CDR2 is SNEGSKA (reference sequence).

The V gene is TRBV28, the J gene TRBJ2-7; D uncertain. V was clipped by 3 bases and J by 7 bases, with 10 bases between them. The CDR3 length is 12 residues. Germline V gene lookup returns CDR1 MDHEN and CDR2 SYDVKM. The CDR3 coding sequence is TGTGCCAGCAGTTTTGTCTACCAAGAGCAGTACTTC. It translates to CASSFVYQEQYF.

This clone appeared a few times. The gene calls are TRBV7-8 and TRBJ2-5, with TRBD1 matching over 7 bases. This CDR3 region has 14 residues. The trim removed 2 bases at V and 1 base at J, leaving 1 base unmatched. CDR1 SGHVS and CDR2 FQNEAQ come from the germline V gene. The CDR3, as DNA: TGTGCCAGCAGCTTAAGACAGGGCCAAGAGACCCAGTACTTC. Translated: CASSLRQGQETQYF.

The gene calls are TRBV19 and TRBJ2-4; D unresolved. Trimming took off 2 bases at V and 0 bases at J, with 14 bases between the two ends. The germline V gene has CDR1 LNHDA and CDR2 SQIVND (reference sequence). The CDR3 runs 17 residues. The DNA for the CDR3 is TGTGCCAGTAGTATAAAGGCCGACTCCTTAGCCAAAAACATTCAGTACTTC. Amino acid sequence: CASSIKADSLAKNIQYF.

CDR3 sequence (DNA): TGCGCCAGCAGTCCGACTAGCGTTTACAATGAGCAGTTCTTC. Translation gives CASSPTSVYNEQFF. The genes are TRBV4-1 and TRBJ2-1; 8 nucleotides agree with TRBD2. Germline lookup yields CDR1 MGHRA and CDR2 YSYEKL. CDR3 length: 14 amino acids. V lost 6 bases, J lost 4 bases, and 5 bases stayed unmatched.